This entry describes one T cell receptor (beta chain). The target antigen is unknown. The sample contains more than one DNA sequence encoding this CDR3. The data belong to a study of shared clonotypes between healthy human individuals. Study in general: Used for every donor were three CD4 naive, three CD4 memory, two CD8 naive and one CD8 memory plate. Study conclusions and caveats: Generally, estimated richness proved larger in naive subsets than it did in memory subsets. Sharing across four donors was highest in naive CD4 (roughly 5%) and lowest in memory CD8 (around 0.4%).

Germline CDR1 is LNHNV and CDR2 is YYDKDF (reference sequence). The V end was cut by 0 bases, the J end by 1 base, with 11 bases between. CDR3 length equals 16 residues. Some clones are missing from TCRdb's copy, which holds only in-frame ones; the method was immunoSEQ multiplex PCR. The sample contains about 2.5 million clones, around 92% of which appear only once. The sequenced sample consisted of naive CD4+ T cells from PBMCs. The subset here: CD45RA+ positively selected. The V and J genes are TRBV15 and TRBJ2-3; D unclear. This TCR was recovered from a young man in good health. Some clones in this sample may be carry-over from other donors' samples. CDR3 sequence reads: CATSRDGNVGTDTQYF. CDR3 DNA sequence: TGTGCCACCAGCAGAGATGGCAATGTCGGCACAGATACGCAGTATTTT. The full variable domain, with the rest looked up from reference TRBV15 and TRBJ2-3, is DAMVIQNPRYQVTQFGKPVTLSCSQTLNHNVMYWYQQKSSQAPKLLFHYYDKDFNNEADTPDNFQSRRPNTSFCFLDIRSPGLGDTAMYLCATSRDGNVGTDTQYFGPGTRLTVL.